This T cell receptor (beta chain) came from a study of T cells in Graves' hyperthyroidism and ophthalmopathy. This CDR3 comprises 12 residues. Germline values: CDR1 SNHLY, CDR2 FYNNEI. Trimming took off 4 bases at V and 1 base at J, with 3 bases between the two ends. Ten or more counts support this clonotype. RNA transcripts served as the template for amplifying TCR beta CDR3 regions. A set of HTBI primers served as the primers for a first-round RT-PCR of the TCR CDR3. TCRdb reanalysed the multiplex PCR reads using MiXCR and keeps one entry per CDR3 protein. This sample has approximately 630,000 distinct CDR3 sequences, with around 15% found just once.

This chain joins TRBV2 and TRBJ2-3; D gene uncertain. Sequencing used blood. The TCR originated in a woman in her twenties or thirties with Graves' hyperthyroidism. This CDR3 is CASSAGTDTQYF. In DNA form, the CDR3 reads TGTGCCAGCAGTGCCGGCACAGATACGCAGTATTTT.